This T cell receptor (beta chain) was identified during a study of blood T cell repertoires in COVID-19. Background on the study: The United States, Italy and Spain provided the acute and convalescent COVID-19 samples. In each case, the material was cDNA or gDNA derived from T cells, B-cell-depleted T cells, or PBMCs.

This clone has just one count. Original handling: Reference gene primer amplification gave estimated nucleated cell counts. Assay: immunoSEQ multiplex PCR; the TCRdb copy retains only in-frame clones and omits some. The DNA was the basis for D and trimming; V, J and clone size are from that table. This table has 390,000 or so clones, 90% appearing once. The CDR3 loop spans 16 amino acids. V was shortened by 0 bases and J by 0 bases, with 8 bases between the two germline ends. The germline V gene encodes CDR1 MNHEY and CDR2 SMNVEV (reference sequence). The J gene is TRBJ1-4, the V gene TRBV27; no firm D call. The sequence derives from a man younger than 35 with active or convalescent COVID-19. Sequencing was performed on peripheral blood. CDR3 DNA sequence: TGTGCCAGCAGTTTATCCAAGGAGACAACTAATGAAAAACTGTTTTTT. Its protein is CASSLSKETTNEKLFF.